The 26 T cell receptor beta chains in this list originate from one sample, sequenced in a study of cytomegalovirus exposure and HLA in healthy donors. Both 60 Vbeta primers and 13 Jbeta primers went into the PCR. Assay: immunoSEQ multiplex PCR; the TCRdb copy retains only in-frame clones and omits some. The profile shows under 200,000 clones, about 76% of them singletons. Sequencing was carried out using PBMCs. The receptor source for this set is a male donor in good health and CMV-seropositive.

The genes are TRBV6-1 and TRBJ1-1, with 8 bases identical to TRBD1. The CDR3 spans 15 residues. The J segment lost 4 bases and the V segment lost 4 bases, leaving 8 bases of the junction unmatched. In germline, CDR1 is MNHNS, CDR2 SASEGT. CDR3 nucleotides: TGTGCCAGCAGTGCCCTGACAGGGGTCGCCACTGAAGCTTTCTTT. It codes for CASSALTGVATEAFF.

The V call is TRBV29-1, the J call TRBJ2-1; possibly TRBD2 for D (5 bases). The CDR3 spans 12 residues. Germline V gene lookup returns CDR1 SQVTM and CDR2 ANQGSEA. V was shortened by 3 bases and J by 4 bases, with 7 bases between the two germline ends. Here the CDR3 DNA reads TGCAGCGTTGATGGGAGTTACAATGAGCAGTTCTTC. It encodes CSVDGSYNEQFF.

V is TRBV5-6 and J is TRBJ2-3; D might be TRBD1 (5 bases). The CDR3 runs to 15 residues. Trimming left V 4 bases short and J 2 bases short, with 14 bases between. Germline lookup yields CDR1 SGHDT and CDR2 YYEEEE. The CDR3 spells CASSPTGPTTDTQYF. The CDR3 DNA follows: TGTGCCAGCAGCCCTACAGGACCCACCACAGATACGCAGTATTTT.

The gene calls are TRBV7-9 and TRBJ2-3; a weak D match, TRBD2 (6 bases). The CDR3 consists of 17 residues. V was shortened by 1 base and J by 0 bases, with 14 bases between the two germline ends. CDR1 and CDR2 (germline): SEHNR, FQNEAQ (reference sequence). The CDR3 region has the DNA TGTGCCAGCAGCTTAGGACTAGGAGGGTCCAGCACAGATACGCAGTATTTT. Its translation is CASSLGLGGSSTDTQYF. The full variable domain, rest sourced from reference TRBV7-9 and TRBJ2-3, is DTGVSQNPRHKITKRGQNVTFRCDPISEHNRLYWYRQTLGQGPEFLTYFQNEAQLEKSRLLSDRFSAERPKGSFSTLEIQRTEQGDSAMYLCASSLGLGGSSTDTQYFGPGTRLTVL.

This clone was found once. The rearrangement uses TRBV27 and TRBJ1-2; 8 positions match TRBD1. The V segment lost 6 bases and the J segment 4 bases; nucleotides outside the gene matches: 7. Per germline, CDR1 MNHEY and CDR2 SMNVEV (reference sequence). CDR3 length: 14 residues. The CDR3 DNA reads as TGTGCCAGCAGCCCCGGACAGGGACCCTATGGCTACACCTTC. It specifies CASSPGQGPYGYTF.

The V gene is TRBV11-2, the J gene TRBJ2-7; 15 bases fit TRBD2. The V segment lost 6 bases and the J segment 0 bases; nucleotides outside the gene matches: 9. The V gene's germline CDR1 is SGHAT and CDR2 FQNNGV. The CDR3 extends over 18 amino acids. The CDR3 DNA sequence: TGTGCCAGCAGATTCGGACTAGCGGGGGGGCTGAGCTCCTACGAGCAGTACTTC. Translation gives CASRFGLAGGLSSYEQYF.

The gene calls are TRBV10-3 and TRBJ2-5; 8 bases fit TRBD1. The CDR3 runs 16 residues. The germline CDR1 and CDR2 sequences are ENHRY and SYGVKD. V was clipped by 0 bases and J by 4 bases; unmatched bases: 7. In nucleotides, the CDR3 is TGTGCCATCAGTGAGTCTAGATTCGACAGGGGAGAGACCCAGTACTTC. This encodes CAISESRFDRGETQYF.

This chain uses TRBV25-1 with TRBJ2-7; D may be TRBD1 (6 bases). V was cut by 4 bases and J by 7 bases, with 14 bases left in between. Per germline, CDR1 MGHDK and CDR2 SYGVNS. The length of the CDR3 is 13 residues. The CDR3 loop reads CASSVTGSGEQYF. The CDR3 DNA reads TGTGCCAGCAGTGTTACAGGGTCGGGGGAGCAGTACTTC.

V is TRBV11-2 and J is TRBJ2-5, with 7 bases matching TRBD2. Germline V gene sequence: CDR1 SGHAT, CDR2 FQNNGV. CDR3 length: 16 residues. V lost 6 bases, J lost 4 bases, and 14 bases stayed unmatched. This CDR3 reads CASSPAGGGGSETQYF. CDR3 bases: TGTGCCAGCAGTCCCGCTGGTGGCGGGGGATCAGAGACCCAGTACTTC.

The rearrangement links TRBV7-8 to TRBJ1-2; D gene ambiguous. V was cut by 1 base and J by 2 bases, with 5 bases left in between. The CDR3 loop spans 13 amino acids. CDR1 is SGHVS and CDR2 is FQNEAQ in the germline V gene. In DNA form, the CDR3 reads TGTGCCAGCAGCTTAGGTCAGAACTATGGCTACACCTTC. It encodes CASSLGQNYGYTF.

The rearrangement joins TRBV7-2 to TRBJ2-1; 8 positions agree with TRBD1. CDR3 length: 12 amino acids. Unmatched junction bases numbered 5, after V lost 7 bases and J lost 9 bases. Germline V gene sequence: CDR1 SGHTA, CDR2 FQGNSA. The CDR3 spells CASTRQGPEQFF. CDR3 coding DNA: TGTGCCAGCACCCGACAGGGGCCTGAGCAGTTCTTC.

The rearrangement joins TRBV2 to TRBJ2-7; no clear D. The length of the CDR3 is 13 residues. The germline gives CDR1 SNHLY, CDR2 FYNNEI. Trimming took off 5 bases at V and 3 bases at J, with 11 bases between the two ends. This chain's CDR3 is CASSPTPGYEQYF. The CDR3 DNA follows: TGTGCCAGCAGTCCCACCCCCGGCTACGAGCAGTACTTC.

The chain carries TRBV5-1 and TRBJ2-7; possible D gene TRBD1, 6 bases. The CDR3 totals 13 residues. Trimming stripped 7 bases from V and 2 bases from J, with 13 bases between. Looked up from germline, CDR1 is SGHRS and CDR2 is YFSETQ. The CDR3 nucleotides read TGCGCCAGCCGGGGTGGACAGACCTACGAGCAGTACTTC. It yields the protein CASRGGQTYEQYF.

CDR3 protein: CASSQEDRTGQETQYF. In nucleotides, the CDR3 is TGCGCCAGCAGCCAAGAAGACCGGACAGGGCAAGAGACCCAGTACTTC. The chain joins TRBV4-1 to TRBJ2-5, with 8 bases matching TRBD1. This CDR3 contains 16 residues. The trim removed 0 bases at V and 2 bases at J, leaving 5 bases unmatched. Germline values: CDR1 MGHRA, CDR2 YSYEKL.

The V and J genes are TRBV6-1 and TRBJ1-5; TRBD1 is a possible D gene (5 bases). The CDR3 spans 16 residues. The germline V gene encodes CDR1 MNHNS and CDR2 SASEGT. The ends were cut back, 1 base at V and 6 bases at J, with 16 bases in the middle. CDR3 sequence reads: CASSEGGGDFFQPQHF. CDR3 bases: TGTGCCAGCAGTGAAGGGGGTGGGGACTTCTTTCAGCCCCAGCATTTT.

This clone has more than one count but fewer than ten. The chain employs TRBV27 and TRBJ1-1; D remains ambiguous. Between the trimmed V and J ends, which lost 1 base and 0 bases, there was a span of 3 bases. Germline V gene data show CDR1 as MNHEY and CDR2 as SMNVEV (reference sequence). The CDR3 sequence is 13 residues long. The CDR3 DNA reads as TGTGCCAGCAGTTTATTAGTGAACACTGAAGCTTTCTTT. Encoded protein: CASSLLVNTEAFF.

J is TRBJ1-4 and V is TRBV5-1, with 8 bases aligning to TRBD1. This CDR3 is 16 amino acids long. The germline V gene has CDR1 SGHRS and CDR2 YFSETQ. After removal of 1 base from V and 8 bases from J, the junction contained 10 bases not matched to a gene. DNA of the CDR3: TGCGCCAGCAGCTTGTCCCCGGACAGGGTGAGAGAAAAACTGTTTTTT. The encoded protein is CASSLSPDRVREKLFF.

V and J are TRBV9 and TRBJ1-2; D may be TRBD1 (5 bases). Germline values: CDR1 SGDLS, CDR2 YYNGEE. The CDR3 contains 13 residues. Trimming took 4 bases from V and 4 from J, leaving 11 bases between them. The CDR3 DNA reads as TGTGCCAGCAGCTCCCCAGGGTCCTATGGCTACACCTTC. Protein product: CASSSPGSYGYTF. The complete variable domain, with remaining parts taken from reference TRBV9 and TRBJ1-2, reads DSGVTQTPKHLITATGQRVTLRCSPRSGDLSVYWYQQSLDQGLQFLIQYYNGEERAKGNILERFSAQQFPDLHSELNLSSLELGDSALYFCASSSPGSYGYTFGSGTRLTVV.

J is TRBJ1-2 and V is TRBV5-4; 7 nucleotides line up with TRBD1. J lost 4 bases, V lost 1 base, and 7 bases had no gene match. This CDR3 contains 15 residues. Germline V lookup: CDR1 SGHNT, CDR2 YYREEE (reference sequence). The CDR3: CASSLLDRVVYGYTF. The DNA of the CDR3 is TGTGCCAGCAGCTTGCTTGACAGGGTTGTCTATGGCTACACCTTC.

The chain is built from TRBV7-9 and TRBJ2-1, with a weak D call TRBD1 (5 bases). The CDR3 loop spans 15 amino acids. V lost 1 base, J lost 8 bases, and 15 bases lay in between. In germline, CDR1 is SEHNR, CDR2 FQNEAQ (reference sequence). CDR3: CASSLDPGRRDEQFF. The CDR3 region has the DNA TGTGCCAGCAGCTTAGATCCAGGGCGAAGGGATGAGCAGTTCTTC.

Points on this clone: In the same sample, other DNA sequences code for this CDR3. V and J are TRBV7-9 and TRBJ1-6, with D possibly matching TRBD1 (5 bases). Germline V gene sequence: CDR1 SEHNR, CDR2 FQNEAQ (reference sequence). This CDR3 is built from 14 residues. V lost 2 bases to trimming and J lost 5 bases, with 7 bases between them. Written as DNA, the CDR3 is TGTGCCAGCAGCTTATCAGGGAATAATTCACCCCTCCACTTT. It is translated as CASSLSGNNSPLHF.

This clone was picked up one time. The V call is TRBV4-1, the J call TRBJ2-3; 9 bases are a match to TRBD2. CDR3 length: 16 amino acids. The V segment lost 4 bases and the J segment 6 bases; nucleotides outside the gene matches: 11. Germline V gives CDR1 MGHRA, CDR2 YSYEKL. CDR3 protein: CASSPRTSAYGDTQYF. In DNA, the CDR3 is TGCGCCAGCAGCCCCAGGACTAGCGCCTATGGTGATACGCAGTATTTT.

V and J are TRBV5-6 and TRBJ1-2, with a tentative D call TRBD1 (5 bases). The length of the CDR3 is 13 residues. Germline V gene lookup returns CDR1 SGHDT and CDR2 YYEEEE. V lost 5 bases and J 11 bases, leaving 19 bases between the germline ends. CDR3 in amino acids: CASRNPIDSLYTF. CDR3 bases: TGTGCCAGCAGGAATCCCATCGACAGTTTGTACACCTTC. The full variable domain, with the rest looked up from reference TRBV5-6 and TRBJ1-2, is DAGVTQSPTHLIKTRGQQVTLRCSPKSGHDTVSWYQQALGQGPQFIFQYYEEEERQRGNFPDRFSGHQFPNYSSELNVNALLLGDSALYLCASRNPIDSLYTFGSGTRLTVV.

A note on this clone: The sample has other DNA sequences that encode this CDR3 too. The chain couples TRBV2 to TRBJ1-2; unclear D gene. The germline V gene has CDR1 SNHLY and CDR2 FYNNEI. Trimming left V 1 base short and J 8 bases short, with 5 bases between. This CDR3 region has 11 residues. This CDR3 reads CASSEGGGYTF. CDR3 nucleotides: TGTGCCAGCAGTGAAGGCGGGGGCTACACCTTC.

This clone showed up just once. J is TRBJ2-1 and V is TRBV30; 9 bases are a match to TRBD1. Trimming took 3 bases from V and 3 from J; bases not matched to a gene: 3. The CDR3 sequence is 14 residues long. Germline-derived CDR1 and CDR2 are GTSNPN and SVGIG (reference sequence). The CDR3 region has the DNA TGTGCCTGGAGATGGACAGGGGTCTACAATGAGCAGTTCTTC. Translation gives CAWRWTGVYNEQFF.

The rearrangement links TRBV6-5 to TRBJ1-5; D not resolved. V lost 3 bases and J 5 bases, leaving 8 bases between the germline ends. The CDR3 length is 13 residues. Germline CDR1 MNHEY, CDR2 SVGAGI. This CDR3 is CASSYYRDQPQHF. The CDR3 DNA is TGTGCCAGCAGTTATTACAGAGATCAGCCCCAGCATTTT.